These 11 T cell receptor beta chains were all obtained from the same sample, sequenced in a study of blood T cell repertoires in COVID-19. Measured with immunoSEQ multiplex PCR; TCRdb has only the in-frame clones, and not every one. The top ten hold around 1.5% of the sample, which has 150,000 to 180,000 clones, roughly four fifths seen once. Specimen: peripheral blood. The receptor set was obtained from an elderly man with acute or convalescent COVID-19.

Note on this clone: The junction departs from the called germline gene at one end, perhaps through a read error. V gene TRBV7-2 combines with J gene TRBJ2-5, with 9 bases that match TRBD2. This CDR3 comprises 16 residues. Per the germline V gene, CDR1 is SGHTA and CDR2 is FQGNSA. CDR3 residues: CASSLGLAGWGEAQYF. The CDR3 bases are TGTGCCAGCAGCTTAGGCCTAGCGGGGTGGGGAGAGGCCCAGTACTTC.

This clone was found a few times. Germline is not matched at one junction end, which may reflect a read error. The gene calls are TRBV6-5 and TRBJ1-2; possible D gene TRBD1, 6 bases. Germline V gives CDR1 MNHEY, CDR2 SVGAGI. The CDR3 is made up of 14 amino acids. The CDR3 spells CASSYSGGRAELLF. As DNA, the CDR3 is TGTGCCAGCAGTTACTCAGGGGGAAGGGCCGAATTGCTATTC.

The chain recombines TRBV5-1 with TRBJ2-3; D gene ambiguous. The ends were cut back, 3 bases at V and 2 bases at J, with 7 bases in the middle. There are 13 residues in the CDR3. Germline lookup yields CDR1 SGHRS and CDR2 YFSETQ. As DNA, the CDR3 is TGCGCCAGCAGCTCGACAAACACAGATACGCAGTATTTT. Translated: CASSSTNTDTQYF.

The chain uses TRBV10-1 and TRBJ2-2; 10 bases are shared with TRBD1. The CDR3 is made up of 14 amino acids. Germline V lookup: CDR1 WNHNN, CDR2 SYGVQD (reference sequence). V lost 7 bases to trimming and J lost 7 bases; unmatched junction nucleotides: 6. The CDR3 protein is CASTTGGRGGELFF. The DNA for the CDR3 is TGCGCCAGCACGACAGGGGGCCGTGGCGGGGAGCTGTTTTTT.

The genes are TRBV5-1 and TRBJ1-2; 7 nucleotides agree with TRBD1. The trim removed 4 bases at V and 4 bases at J, leaving 4 bases unmatched. CDR1 and CDR2 from the germline V gene are SGHRS and YFSETQ. The CDR3 is 13 amino acids. This CDR3 is CASSQDRAYGYTF. CDR3 in DNA: TGCGCCAGCAGCCAAGACAGGGCCTATGGCTACACCTTC. The variable domain in full, completed from reference TRBV5-1 and TRBJ1-2, reads KAGVTQTPRYLIKTRGQQVTLSCSPISGHRSVSWYQQTPGQGLQFLFEYFSETQRNKGNFPGRFSGRQFSNSRSEMNVSTLELGDSALYLCASSQDRAYGYTFGSGTRLTVV.

This clone showed up just once. The chain has TRBV5-6 and TRBJ2-7; 7 bases align to TRBD1. J lost 7 bases, V lost 0 bases, and 7 bases had no gene match. CDR3 length: 14 residues. Germline V gene lookup returns CDR1 SGHDT and CDR2 YYEEEE. CDR3: CASSLGQGLGEQYV. The DNA of the CDR3 is TGTGCCAGCAGCTTGGGACAGGGTCTAGGGGAGCAGTACGTC.

Of note for this clone: Additional DNA sequences in this sample encode the identical CDR3. The chain has TRBV2 and TRBJ2-7; no definite D call. V lost 6 bases and J 3 bases, leaving 6 bases between the germline ends. This CDR3 is built from 11 residues. Germline CDR1 SNHLY, CDR2 FYNNEI. The CDR3 sequence: CASSYSYEQYF. The CDR3 bases are TGTGCCAGCAGCTACAGCTACGAGCAGTACTTC. Variable domain in full (rest from reference TRBV2 and TRBJ2-7): EPEVTQTPSHQVTQMGQEVILRCVPISNHLYFYWYRQILGQKVEFLVSFYNNEISEKSEIFDDQFSVERPDGSNFTLKIRSTKLEDSAMYFCASSYSYEQYFGPGTRLTVT.

The CDR3 coding sequence is TGTGCCAGCAGCCCTGCTGCGGGGGGGCCACACACCGGGGAGCTGTTTTTT. This codes for CASSPAAGGPHTGELFF. The V call is TRBV5-4, the J call TRBJ2-2; 9 nucleotides agree with TRBD2. V dropped 4 bases and J dropped 3; count of bases not matched to a gene: 10. Germline V CDR1 and CDR2: SGHNT, YYREEE (reference sequence). The CDR3 is 17 amino acids.

This clone was detected a few times. The chain recombines TRBV10-3 with TRBJ1-5, with D tentatively TRBD1 (5 bases). CDR3 length: 15 residues. Trimming stripped 3 bases from V and 2 bases from J, with 11 bases between. Per the germline V gene, CDR1 is ENHRY and CDR2 is SYGVKD. In DNA form, the CDR3 reads TGTGCCATCAGTGAAAACTTAGGGGGCAATCAGCCCCAGCATTTT. Protein sequence: CAISENLGGNQPQHF.

This clone has just a few counts. The J gene is TRBJ2-7, the V gene TRBV15, with D unresolved. V lost 0 bases to trimming and J lost 4 bases, with 10 bases between them. Germline CDR1 LNHNV, CDR2 YYDKDF (reference sequence). The length of the CDR3 is 14 residues. The CDR3 nucleotides are TGTGCCACCAGCAGAGATGGTCGCGAATACGAGCAGTACGTC. Translation: CATSRDGREYEQYV.

The rearrangement uses TRBV29-1 and TRBJ1-2, with D possibly being TRBD1 (5 bases). This CDR3 has 15 amino acids. The V gene lost 0 bases and the J gene lost 4 bases, with 15 bases spanning the gap. CDR1 and CDR2 from the germline V gene are SQVTM and ANQGSEA. This CDR3 is CSVEESGGLPYGYTF. The CDR3 region has the DNA TGCAGCGTTGAAGAATCGGGGGGATTACCCTATGGCTACACCTTC.